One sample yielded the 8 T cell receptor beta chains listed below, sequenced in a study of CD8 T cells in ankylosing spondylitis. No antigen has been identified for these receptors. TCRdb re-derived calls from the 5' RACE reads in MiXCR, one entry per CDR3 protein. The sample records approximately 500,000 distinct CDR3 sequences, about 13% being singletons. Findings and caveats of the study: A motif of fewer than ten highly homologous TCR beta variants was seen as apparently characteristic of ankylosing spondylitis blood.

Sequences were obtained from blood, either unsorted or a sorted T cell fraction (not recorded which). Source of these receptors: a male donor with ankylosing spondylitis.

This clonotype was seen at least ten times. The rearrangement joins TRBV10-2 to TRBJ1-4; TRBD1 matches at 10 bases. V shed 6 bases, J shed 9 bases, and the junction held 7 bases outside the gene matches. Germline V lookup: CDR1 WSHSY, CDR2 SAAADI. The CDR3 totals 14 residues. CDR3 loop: CASRGQGKEKKLFF. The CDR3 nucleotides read TGCGCCAGCAGGGGACAGGGGAAGGAAAAAAAACTGTTTTTT.

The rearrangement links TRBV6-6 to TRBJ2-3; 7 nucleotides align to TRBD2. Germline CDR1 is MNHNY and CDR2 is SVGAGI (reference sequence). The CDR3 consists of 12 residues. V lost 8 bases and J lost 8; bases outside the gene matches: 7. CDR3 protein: CASGSGNGTQYF. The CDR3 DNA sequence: TGTGCCAGCGGGAGCGGGAATGGTACGCAGTATTTT.

The CDR3 DNA reads TGTGCCAGCAGCTTAGGGTCGGCTAGCACAGATACGCAGTATTTT. Amino acid sequence: CASSLGSASTDTQYF. The chain employs TRBV7-9 and TRBJ2-3; D gene unclear. Trimming took off 1 base at V and 0 bases at J, with 8 bases between the two ends. Looked up from germline, CDR1 is SEHNR and CDR2 is FQNEAQ (reference sequence). The CDR3 is made up of 15 amino acids.

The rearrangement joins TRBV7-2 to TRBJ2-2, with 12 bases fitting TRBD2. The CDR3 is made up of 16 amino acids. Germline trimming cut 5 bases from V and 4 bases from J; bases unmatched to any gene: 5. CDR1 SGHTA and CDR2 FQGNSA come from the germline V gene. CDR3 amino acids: CASSLLAGGPTGELFF. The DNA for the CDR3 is TGTGCCAGCAGCCTCCTAGCGGGAGGGCCCACCGGGGAGCTGTTTTTT.

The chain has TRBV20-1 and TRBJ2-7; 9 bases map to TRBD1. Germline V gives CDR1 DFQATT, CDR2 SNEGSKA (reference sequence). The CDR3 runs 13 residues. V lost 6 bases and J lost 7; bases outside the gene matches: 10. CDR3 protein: CSAMLQGAGEQYF. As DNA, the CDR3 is TGCAGTGCCATGTTACAGGGGGCGGGTGAGCAGTACTTC.

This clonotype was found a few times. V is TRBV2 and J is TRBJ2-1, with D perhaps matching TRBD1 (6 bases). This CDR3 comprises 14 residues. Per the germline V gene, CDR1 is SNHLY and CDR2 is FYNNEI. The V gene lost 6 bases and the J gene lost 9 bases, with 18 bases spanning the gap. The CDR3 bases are TGTGCCAGCAGCGCCCCGGAACAGGGAATTGAGCAGTTCTTC. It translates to CASSAPEQGIEQFF.

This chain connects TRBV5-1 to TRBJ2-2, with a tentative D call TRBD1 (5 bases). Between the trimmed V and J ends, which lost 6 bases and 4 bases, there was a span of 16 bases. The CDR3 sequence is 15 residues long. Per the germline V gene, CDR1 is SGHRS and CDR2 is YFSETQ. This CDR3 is CASNFADRTTGELFF. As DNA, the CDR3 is TGCGCCAGCAACTTCGCCGACAGAACCACCGGGGAGCTGTTTTTT.

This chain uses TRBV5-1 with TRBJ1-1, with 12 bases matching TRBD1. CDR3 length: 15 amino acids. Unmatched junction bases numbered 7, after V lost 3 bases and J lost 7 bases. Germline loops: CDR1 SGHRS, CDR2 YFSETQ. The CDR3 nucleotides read TGCGCCAGCAGCTGGGGACAGGGGGCGTATGGTGAAGCTTTCTTT. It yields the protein CASSWGQGAYGEAFF.